Presented here are 11 T cell receptor beta chains from one specimen sequenced in a study of blood T cell repertoires in COVID-19. This table comes from immunoSEQ multiplex PCR, and its TCRdb copy is limited to in-frame clones, with some not included. The data hold about 170,000 clones, with roughly 86% observed a single time. Sequencing input: peripheral blood. Receptors were obtained from a man between 45 and 60 years old with active or convalescent COVID-19.

The chain joins TRBV6-2 or TRBV6-3 to TRBJ1-1; 7 nucleotides match TRBD1. V shed 6 bases, J shed 0 bases, and the junction held 7 bases outside the gene matches. Germline CDR1 is MNHEY and CDR2 is SVGEGT. The CDR3 loop spans 15 amino acids. The CDR3 DNA reads as TGTGCCAGCAGCCCCGCAGGGGGACTGAACACTGAAGCTTTCTTT. Translation: CASSPAGGLNTEAFF.

This chain connects TRBV4-2 to TRBJ1-2; weak D call: TRBD1 (5 bases). Germline V gene data show CDR1 as LGHNA and CDR2 as YNFKEQ. The CDR3 totals 13 residues. V was trimmed by 0 bases and J by 7 bases, leaving 9 bases between them. The CDR3 is CASSQDRAVGYTF. In DNA form, the CDR3 reads TGTGCCAGCAGCCAAGACAGGGCGGTTGGCTACACCTTC.

V is TRBV5-8 and J is TRBJ2-7, with D maybe TRBD2 (5 bases). CDR1 SGHTS and CDR2 YDEGEE come from the germline V gene. This CDR3 has 10 amino acids. With 0 bases removed from V and 11 bases from J, the gap between germline ends came to 6 bases. CDR3 amino acids: CASSLAGEYF. The CDR3 nucleotides read TGTGCCAGCAGCTTGGCCGGGGAGTACTTC. The full variable domain, its missing parts supplied by reference TRBV5-8 and TRBJ2-7, is EAGVTQSPTHLIKTRGQQATLRCSPISGHTSVYWYQQALGLGLQFLLWYDEGEERNRGNFPPRFSGRQFPNYSSELNVNALELEDSALYLCASSLAGEYFGPGTRLTVT.

This sequence joins TRBV9 and TRBJ2-7; maybe TRBD2 (5 bases). Trimming stripped 4 bases from V and 4 bases from J, with 30 bases between. The germline gives CDR1 SGDLS, CDR2 YYNGEE. The CDR3 has 19 residues. The CDR3 region is CASSHPRARGPPRSYEQYF. The DNA of the CDR3 is TGTGCCAGCAGCCATCCTAGGGCTCGGGGTCCCCCTCGTTCTTACGAGCAGTACTTC.

The chain joins TRBV7-8 to TRBJ2-3, with D possibly matching TRBD1 (7 bases). Germline CDR1 is SGHVS and CDR2 is FQNEAQ. CDR3 length: 16 amino acids. Between the trimmed V and J ends, which lost 4 bases and 3 bases, there was a span of 17 bases. The CDR3 loop reads CASSWVQGGGTDTQYF. The CDR3 DNA reads TGTGCCAGCAGCTGGGTGCAGGGGGGCGGAACAGATACGCAGTATTTT.

This clone was seen just once. The chain combines TRBV28 with TRBJ2-3; 12 nucleotides line up with TRBD2. V gave up 5 bases and J gave up 9 bases; unmatched junction bases: 6. Germline CDR1 MDHEN, CDR2 SYDVKM. The CDR3 consists of 14 residues. CDR3 DNA sequence: TGTGCCAGCAGTCGGACTAGCGGGGTATCGACGCAGTATTTT. Encoded protein: CASSRTSGVSTQYF.

This clone is large by share. This chain joins TRBV3-1 (or the pseudogene TRBV3-2) and TRBJ2-5, with D uncertain. CDR3 length: 14 amino acids. CDR1 and CDR2 from the germline V gene are LGHDT and YNNKEL (reference sequence). V was shortened by 4 bases and J by 5 bases, with 14 bases between the two germline ends. CDR3 amino acids: CASSPSQVWETQYF. CDR3 bases: TGTGCCAGCAGCCCCTCCCAGGTATGGGAGACCCAGTACTTC.

This clone occurred once. CDR3 in amino acids: CASSLGDRGFYGYTF. The CDR3, as DNA: TGTGCCAGCAGCCTAGGGGACAGGGGTTTCTATGGCTACACCTTC. The genes are TRBV5-4 and TRBJ1-2; 10 bases are a match to TRBD1. From germline, CDR1 is SGHNT and CDR2 YYREEE (reference sequence). This CDR3 region has 15 residues. After removal of 4 bases from V and 4 bases from J, the junction contained 7 bases not matched to a gene.

This clone was observed once. The chain combines TRBV27 with TRBJ2-1; D is perhaps TRBD2 (6 bases). Trimming cost V 10 bases and J 2 bases, with 15 bases left between them. Germline CDR1 and CDR2: MNHEY and SMNVEV (reference sequence). The CDR3 extends over 14 amino acids. CDR3 coding DNA: TGTGCCACGCGGGGCGGGGTTACCTACAATGAGCAGTTCTTC. Translation gives CATRGGVTYNEQFF.

The V and J genes are TRBV4-3 and TRBJ1-6; TRBD1 matches at 9 bases. V dropped 5 bases and J dropped 2; count of bases not matched to a gene: 4. CDR3 length: 16 residues. Germline loops: CDR1 LGHNA, CDR2 YSLEER. The CDR3 sequence: CASSGGTGPYNSPLHF. In nucleotides, the CDR3 is TGCGCCAGCAGCGGAGGGACAGGGCCCTATAATTCACCCCTCCACTTT.

The V call is TRBV6-2 or TRBV6-3, the J call TRBJ1-2; D is undetermined. This CDR3 spans 13 amino acids. The V and J ends lost 5 bases and 2 bases respectively, with 9 bases between them. Germline CDR1 is MNHEY and CDR2 is SVGEGT. The CDR3 DNA is TGTGCCAGCAGTCGAGGCGGCAACTATGGCTACACCTTC. It codes for CASSRGGNYGYTF.